This TCR beta chain comes out of a study of spatial heterogeneity in lung cancer. Findings and limits, study-wide: Among tumor T cells, estimated coverage was roughly 7% for alpha chains and approximately 13% for beta chains. The study found that expanded intratumoral alpha and beta TCR counts tracked tumor mutation counts. Tallies of expanded TCRs, which were sorted into ubiquitous and regional groups, correlated with counts of ubiquitous and regional nonsynonymous mutations, respectively.

Time point reported: sample taken at primary tumor resection. This clonotype came up many times. The antigen is unknown. In the library, each TCR cDNA molecule bore its own unique molecular identifier. TCRdb analysed the 5' RACE reads with MiXCR anew, one entry per CDR3 protein. The sample lists 14,000 or so distinct CDR3 sequences, approximately 4.5% occurring once. V lost 0 bases to trimming and J lost 4 bases, with 10 bases between them. Germline CDR1 LNHNV, CDR2 YYDKDF (reference sequence). CDR3 length equals 15 residues. Sequencing was performed on lung tumor tissue, taken at surgery. The V call is TRBV15, the J call TRBJ1-5; D is possibly TRBD1 (5 bases). The clonotype comes from a female donor with early-stage non-small cell lung cancer. The CDR3 reads CATSRDGRANQPQHF. DNA of the CDR3: TGTGCCACCAGCAGAGATGGCAGGGCTAATCAGCCCCAGCATTTT.